This TCR beta chain derives from a study of blood T cell repertoires in COVID-19. Across the study: Acute and convalescent COVID-19 samples came from the United States, Italy and Spain. In each case, the material was cDNA or gDNA derived from T cells, B-cell-depleted T cells, or PBMCs.

Germline CDR1 reads SGHAT; CDR2 reads FQNNGV. This CDR3 is 19 amino acids long. Trimming removed 5 bases from V and 6 bases from J; junction bases left unmatched: 24. Under the authors' procedure: Using reference gene primer amplification, nucleated cell counts were estimated. TCRdb's table, derived via immunoSEQ multiplex PCR, lists solely in-frame clones and lacks some. D and trimming come from the DNA, and the V and J calls and clone size come from that table. The sample contains 130,000 or so clones, 84% of which appear only once. The chain is built from TRBV11-2 and TRBJ2-7; the match to TRBD2 covers 8 bases. Specimen: peripheral blood. This TCR derives from a woman in her sixties or seventies with acute or convalescent COVID-19. DNA of the CDR3: TGTGCCAGCAGCCCAGTGCGCCCCGGGGGGGATACGCGCCGGCGCGAGCAGTACTTC. Its protein is CASSPVRPGGDTRRREQYF.